This entry features one TCR beta chain sequence. These data are taken from a study of T cells expressing NK-cell markers. From its re-call of the 5' RACE reads, TCRdb lists each CDR3 protein once, without DNA. This listing includes under 200,000 distinct CDR3 sequences. This CDR3 has 14 amino acids. CDR1 and CDR2 from the germline V gene are MNHEY and SMNVEV (reference sequence). This sequence was found in a woman between 18 and 75 years old in good health. The sequenced material came from blood T cells: a sorted CD56 or NKG2C T cell subset, CD4+ or CD8+ T cells, or bulk PBMC T cells (not recorded which). The rearrangement links TRBV27 to TRBJ2-1. CDR3 region: CASSLSFRDNEQFF.